The rows below give T cell receptor beta chains drawn from one sample of a study of spatial heterogeneity in lung cancer. TCRdb re-called the 5' RACE reads through MiXCR, storing one row per CDR3 protein. The profile covers tens of thousands of distinct CDR3 sequences, with nearly 7% appearing a single time and around 45% taken by the ten largest. The sequencing here drew on PBMCs, taken at surgery. Receptors originate from a female donor with early-stage non-small cell lung cancer. Each CDR3 is given with its conserved first and last residue. Each record gives: clone size, CDR3 length, J gene, V gene, D gene, CDR3 DNA, CDR3 protein. The D gene is left open where the match is weak. The size entry is marked missing in some rows and otherwise reads once, few, many or a size class.

abundance: many
len: 11
j_gene: TRBJ1-2
v_gene: TRBV20-1
d_gene: .
CDR3nt: TGCAGTGCAGGGATGACCTATGGCTACACCTTC
CDR3aa: CSAGMTYGYTF

abundance: many
len: 17
j_gene: TRBJ2-6
v_gene: TRBV5-1
d_gene: .
CDR3nt: TGCGCCAGCAGCTCCCATTTGACGGGATCTGGGGCCAACGTCCTGACTTTC
CDR3aa: CASSSHLTGSGANVLTF

abundance: .
len: 17
j_gene: TRBJ2-3
v_gene: TRBV20-1
d_gene: TRBD2
CDR3nt: TGCAGTGCCCGACTAGCGGGGTTGAAGGTTGGCACAGATACGCAGTATTTT
CDR3aa: CSARLAGLKVGTDTQYF

abundance: .
len: 14
j_gene: TRBJ1-1
v_gene: TRBV7-2
d_gene: TRBD1
CDR3nt: TGTGCCAGCAGCGGTTTACAGGGGCGGACTGAAGCTTTCTTT
CDR3aa: CASSGLQGRTEAFF

abundance: many
len: 14
j_gene: TRBJ2-5
v_gene: TRBV5-1
d_gene: .
CDR3nt: TGCGCCAGCAGCTTGGTATCGGGACAAGAGACCCAGTACTTC
CDR3aa: CASSLVSGQETQYF

abundance: few
len: 16
j_gene: TRBJ2-3
v_gene: TRBV15
d_gene: .
CDR3nt: TGTGCCACCAGCAGAGACGGCGGGGCAAGCACAGATACGCAGTATTTT
CDR3aa: CATSRDGGASTDTQYF

abundance: few
len: 12
j_gene: TRBJ1-5
v_gene: TRBV6-6
d_gene: .
CDR3nt: TGTGCCAGCAGTTATGAGTTACAGCCCCAGCATTTT
CDR3aa: CASSYELQPQHF

abundance: few
len: 13
j_gene: TRBJ1-1
v_gene: TRBV20-1
d_gene: .
CDR3nt: TGCAGTGCTAGTAGGGGTTGGTACACTGAAGCTTTCTTT
CDR3aa: CSASRGWYTEAFF

abundance: many
len: 13
j_gene: TRBJ2-3
v_gene: TRBV2
d_gene: .
CDR3nt: TGTGCCAGCAGCCGGGACCTCAGAGATACGCAGTATTTT
CDR3aa: CASSRDLRDTQYF

abundance: .
len: 14
j_gene: TRBJ1-2
v_gene: TRBV7-9
d_gene: .
CDR3nt: TGTGCCAGCAGCTTACACGACAGTAAATGGGGCTACACCTTC
CDR3aa: CASSLHDSKWGYTF

abundance: few
len: 11
j_gene: TRBJ1-1
v_gene: TRBV20-1
d_gene: .
CDR3nt: TGCAGTGCTAGACAGTGGGATGAAGCTTTCTTT
CDR3aa: CSARQWDEAFF

abundance: many
len: 15
j_gene: TRBJ2-3
v_gene: TRBV5-1
d_gene: .
CDR3nt: TGCGCCAGCAGATTTGGGTGGACAGACACAGATACGCAGTATTTT
CDR3aa: CASRFGWTDTDTQYF

abundance: many
len: 15
j_gene: TRBJ1-5
v_gene: TRBV6-5
d_gene: .
CDR3nt: TGTGCCACCGGTCCAGCGGGCTATAGCAATCAGCCCCAGCATTTT
CDR3aa: CATGPAGYSNQPQHF

abundance: many
len: 14
j_gene: TRBJ2-1
v_gene: TRBV10-3
d_gene: TRBD1
CDR3nt: TGTGCCATCAGTGAGTCGTCAGGGGGTAATGAGCAGTTCTTC
CDR3aa: CAISESSGGNEQFF

abundance: many
len: 13
j_gene: TRBJ2-1
v_gene: TRBV2
d_gene: TRBD1
CDR3nt: TGTGCCAGCAGTCGGACAGGGGGCCTTGAGCAGTTCTTC
CDR3aa: CASSRTGGLEQFF

abundance: few
len: 14
j_gene: TRBJ1-1
v_gene: TRBV18
d_gene: .
CDR3nt: TGTGCCAGCTCACCTACCCTAGCGCGAACTGAAGCTTTCTTT
CDR3aa: CASSPTLARTEAFF

abundance: many
len: 14
j_gene: TRBJ1-1
v_gene: TRBV12-3/TRBV12-4
d_gene: TRBD1
CDR3nt: TGTGCCAGCAGTCCGGACAGGGATAACACTGAAGCTTTCTTT
CDR3aa: CASSPDRDNTEAFF

abundance: many
len: 14
j_gene: TRBJ2-3
v_gene: TRBV4-2
d_gene: .
CDR3nt: TGTGCCAGCAGCCAAGATCAGGTAGCAGATACGCAGTATTTT
CDR3aa: CASSQDQVADTQYF

abundance: many
len: 13
j_gene: TRBJ1-5
v_gene: TRBV20-1
d_gene: .
CDR3nt: TGCAGTGCTTTTGGATCGCGCAATCAGCCCCAGCATTTT
CDR3aa: CSAFGSRNQPQHF

abundance: .
len: 11
j_gene: TRBJ1-2
v_gene: TRBV30
d_gene: .
CDR3nt: TGTGCCGGGCTGGGCGCTATGGACTACACCTTC
CDR3aa: CAGLGAMDYTF

abundance: .
len: 17
j_gene: TRBJ2-2
v_gene: TRBV7-3
d_gene: .
CDR3nt: TGTGCCAGCAGCCTAGTCCCCGTCGGGCGGGGTACCGGGGAGCTGTTTTTT
CDR3aa: CASSLVPVGRGTGELFF

abundance: many
len: 13
j_gene: TRBJ2-7
v_gene: TRBV20-1
d_gene: .
CDR3nt: TGCAGTGCCTTCGGCCCGATCGCTGCCGAGCAGTACTTC
CDR3aa: CSAFGPIAAEQYF

abundance: .
len: 13
j_gene: TRBJ2-5
v_gene: TRBV6-6
d_gene: .
CDR3nt: TGTGCCAGCAGTTCCTGGGTTAACGGGGCCCAGTACTTC
CDR3aa: CASSSWVNGAQYF

abundance: many
len: 18
j_gene: TRBJ1-2
v_gene: TRBV25-1
d_gene: TRBD1
CDR3nt: TGTGCCAGCAGTGAAGAAGTCGGGACAGGGTATTTGGGGCATGGCTACACCTTC
CDR3aa: CASSEEVGTGYLGHGYTF

abundance: many
len: 12
j_gene: TRBJ1-1
v_gene: TRBV5-1
d_gene: .
CDR3nt: TGCGCCAGCAGCTTGGGCGTGGCTGAAGCTTTCTTT
CDR3aa: CASSLGVAEAFF

abundance: .
len: 13
j_gene: TRBJ2-4
v_gene: TRBV29-1
d_gene: .
CDR3nt: TGCAGCGCCGTGGAGGAACGAACGCACATTCAGTACTTC
CDR3aa: CSAVEERTHIQYF

abundance: .
len: 15
j_gene: TRBJ1-5
v_gene: TRBV5-1
d_gene: .
CDR3nt: TGCGCCAGCAGCTTGGAAGGGGGGAGCAATCAGCCCCAGCATTTT
CDR3aa: CASSLEGGSNQPQHF

abundance: .
len: 14
j_gene: TRBJ2-3
v_gene: TRBV20-1
d_gene: TRBD2
CDR3nt: TGCAGTGTCCCAATAGCGGGACCCACAGATACGCAGTATTTT
CDR3aa: CSVPIAGPTDTQYF

abundance: .
len: 13
j_gene: TRBJ1-1
v_gene: TRBV5-1
d_gene: .
CDR3nt: TGCGCCAGCAGCCCACGGGGGGCCACTGAAGCTTTCTTT
CDR3aa: CASSPRGATEAFF